Listed below are T cell receptor beta chains from one sample, sequenced in a study of PD-L1 blockade in urothelial cancer. Sequencing used immunoSEQ multiplex PCR; TCRdb keeps in-frame clones, though not all of them. Of about 35,000 clones listed, over 70% are singletons. Specimen: PBMCs, collected around atezolizumab (anti-PD-L1) treatment. All receptors derive from a man in his 70s with urothelial cancer. The CDR3 runs from the conserved cysteine through the conserved F or W. The order of the fields is V gene, J gene, D gene, clone size, CDR3 protein, CDR3 DNA. D genes are given only for firm matches. A row's size may be missing; if present it is once, few, many or a size class.

TRBV10-2	TRBJ1-2	TRBD1	-	CASSETQGANLDGYTF	TGCGCCAGCAGCGAAACTCAGGGGGCAAATTTGGATGGCTACACCTTC
TRBV23-1	TRBJ2-2	TRBD1	once	CASTRDRGETGELFF	TGCGCCAGCACCCGGGACAGGGGGGAAACCGGGGAGCTGTTTTTT
TRBV5-8	TRBJ1-1	TRBD1	-	CASSPGQGKNTEAFF	TGTGCCAGCAGCCCCGGACAGGGAAAGAACACTGAAGCTTTCTTT
TRBV5-1	TRBJ2-3	-	-	CASSLSGDSTDTQYF	TGCGCCAGCAGCTTGTCGGGAGACTCCACAGATACGCAGTATTTT
TRBV6-5	TRBJ2-2	-	once	CASSYSPRGRTGELFF	TGTGCCAGCAGTTACTCTCCCAGGGGACGAACCGGGGAGCTGTTTTTT
TRBV20-1	TRBJ1-4	TRBD1	-	CSAARTGVLFF	TGCAGTGCCGCAAGGACAGGGGTACTGTTTTTT
TRBV6-6	TRBJ1-6	-	-	CASRPGLFSPLHF	TGTGCCAGCCGGCCTGGGCTCTTTTCACCCCTCCACTTT
TRBV25-1	TRBJ1-5	-	-	CASSQGYQPQHF	TGTGCCAGCAGTCAGGGTTATCAGCCCCAGCATTTT
TRBV7-2	TRBJ2-3	TRBD2	-	CASSASSGGDTSTDTQYF	TGTGCCAGCAGCGCTTCTAGCGGGGGCGATACTAGCACAGATACGCAGTATTTT
TRBV5-4	TRBJ2-1	TRBD2	-	CASSPRLAGSERQFF	TGTGCCAGCAGCCCTCGACTAGCGGGGTCCGAACGGCAGTTCTTC
TRBV10-3	TRBJ1-1	-	few	CAISEEYTEAFF	TGTGCCATCAGCGAAGAGTACACTGAAGCTTTCTTT
TRBV28	TRBJ1-2	TRBD1	-	CASSSTGVGGYTF	TGTGCCAGCAGTTCGACAGGGGTGGGTGGCTACACCTTC
TRBV29-1	TRBJ1-2	TRBD1	-	CSVRTGDGNGYTF	TGCAGCGTTCGGACAGGGGACGGCAATGGCTACACCTTC
TRBV4-1	TRBJ2-2	TRBD1	-	CASSLSTGATGELFF	TGCGCCAGCAGCCTTTCGACAGGGGCGACCGGGGAGCTGTTTTTT
TRBV9	TRBJ1-1	-	-	CASSDSYSPNTEAFF	TGTGCCAGCTCCGACAGTTACTCTCCGAACACTGAAGCTTTCTTT
TRBV23-1	TRBJ1-1	TRBD1	-	CASSASGTENTEAFF	TGCGCCAGCAGTGCCTCCGGGACAGAGAACACTGAAGCTTTCTTT
TRBV28	TRBJ2-1	TRBD1	-	CASRETGGGGNEQFF	TGTGCCAGCAGAGAGACAGGGGGGGGTGGCAATGAGCAGTTCTTC
TRBV29-1	TRBJ2-1	-	-	CSVEDLRRSYNEQFF	TGCAGCGTTGAAGATCTAAGGAGGTCCTACAATGAGCAGTTCTTC
TRBV30	TRBJ2-1	TRBD2	-	CAWSSGGGYNEQFF	TGTGCCTGGAGTTCCGGGGGGGGTTACAATGAGCAGTTCTTC
TRBV5-4	TRBJ2-5	TRBD1	-	CASSTRQGAFSETQYF	TGTGCCAGCAGCACCCGACAGGGGGCTTTTTCGGAGACCCAGTACTTC
TRBV30	TRBJ2-5	TRBD1	-	CAWSGNRGLQETQYF	TGTGCCTGGAGTGGGAACAGGGGTCTACAAGAGACCCAGTACTTC
TRBV14	TRBJ1-2	TRBD1	once	CASSSGTGTNYGYTF	TGTGCCAGCAGTTCCGGGACAGGGACTAACTATGGCTACACCTTC
TRBV14	TRBJ2-1	TRBD2	-	CASSQGGLAPTFYNEQFF	TGTGCCAGCAGCCAAGGGGGACTAGCCCCGACCTTCTACAATGAGCAGTTCTTC
TRBV18	TRBJ2-1	-	-	CASSPSGPASSYNEQFF	TGTGCCAGCTCACCAAGCGGGCCGGCAAGCTCCTACAATGAGCAGTTCTTC
TRBV7-3	TRBJ1-1	-	-	CASSLTTNTEAFF	TGTGCCAGCAGCTTAACCACAAACACTGAAGCTTTCTTT
TRBV6-5	TRBJ2-7	TRBD1	-	CASSRDRGAEQYF	TGTGCCAGCAGTAGGGACAGGGGTGCCGAGCAGTACTTC
TRBV7-3	TRBJ2-1	-	-	CASSAGANEQFF	TGTGCCAGCAGTGCGGGGGCCAATGAGCAGTTCTTC
TRBV2	TRBJ2-7	-	-	CASSPGTQYSYEQYF	TGTGCCAGCAGTCCCGGGACACAGTACTCCTACGAGCAGTACTTC
TRBV27	TRBJ1-3	TRBD1	-	CASSPRDRGNMVF	TGTGCCAGCAGTCCCCGGGACAGGGGAAACATGGTATTT
TRBV5-1	TRBJ2-3	TRBD2	-	CASSLSSGPTDTQYF	TGCGCCAGCAGCTTGTCTAGCGGACCCACAGATACGCAGTATTTT
TRBV9	TRBJ1-2	-	-	CASSPRGQTPNYGYTF	TGTGCCAGCAGCCCCAGAGGGCAAACTCCTAACTATGGCTACACCTTC
TRBV28	TRBJ2-7	TRBD1	-	CASSPPTGGKGEQYF	TGTGCCAGCAGTCCCCCGACAGGGGGCAAGGGCGAGCAGTACTTC
TRBV10-3	TRBJ1-1	-	once	CAISPGQQNTEAFF	TGTGCCATCAGTCCGGGACAACAAAACACTGAAGCTTTCTTT
TRBV4-1	TRBJ2-3	TRBD2	-	CASSQAGGGAGDTQYF	TGCGCCAGCAGCCAGGCGGGCGGGGGGGCCGGGGATACGCAGTATTTT
TRBV19	TRBJ1-5	TRBD1	-	CASKSRGGEQPQHF	TGTGCCAGTAAGTCACGAGGGGGCGAACAGCCCCAGCATTTT
TRBV2	TRBJ2-5	TRBD2	-	CASSGDPGLAGTQYF	TGTGCCAGCAGTGGGGACCCAGGACTAGCGGGGACCCAGTACTTC
TRBV7-8	TRBJ1-1	-	-	CASSLPGSLTEAFF	TGTGCCAGCAGCTTACCAGGATCCTTGACTGAAGCTTTCTTT
TRBV7-2	TRBJ2-3	TRBD1	-	CASSSNRQGRTDTQYF	TGTGCCAGCAGCTCAAATCGACAGGGGCGGACAGATACGCAGTATTTT
TRBV25-1	TRBJ2-2	-	-	CASSEVGAGELFF	TGTGCCAGCAGTGAAGTAGGGGCCGGGGAGCTGTTTTTT
TRBV7-2	TRBJ1-2	-	-	CASSLGDTGFGRGNYGYTF	TGTGCCAGCAGCTTAGGTGATACGGGGTTCGGGCGTGGGAACTATGGCTACACCTTC
TRBV29-1	TRBJ2-3	-	-	CSVDALADTQYF	TGCAGCGTTGATGCCCTAGCGGATACGCAGTATTTT
TRBV11-3	TRBJ2-1	-	-	CASSLATAREQFF	TGTGCCAGCAGCTTAGCAACAGCTCGTGAGCAGTTCTTC
TRBV7-6	TRBJ1-2	-	few	CASSPGVSRGGYTF	TGTGCCAGCAGCCCGGGGGTTTCAAGAGGAGGCTACACCTTC
TRBV19	TRBJ1-6	TRBD1	-	CASRGGDRSSYNSPLHF	TGTGCCAGTAGAGGGGGCGACAGGAGCTCCTATAATTCACCCCTCCACTTT
TRBV7-9	TRBJ1-6	-	-	CASSSKTGTGLGNSPLHF	TGTGCCAGCAGCTCCAAAACCGGAACAGGGCTGGGAAATTCACCCCTCCACTTT
TRBV7-2	TRBJ1-5	-	once	CASSRGLQSSNQPQHF	TGTGCCAGCAGCCGCGGGCTTCAGTCTAGCAATCAGCCCCAGCATTTT
TRBV7-9	TRBJ1-2	TRBD1	-	CASSLDRENYGYTF	TGTGCCAGCAGCCTGGACAGGGAAAACTATGGCTACACCTTC
TRBV7-9	TRBJ1-2	-	-	CASSLGPGANYGYTF	TGTGCCAGCAGCCTAGGTCCAGGGGCTAACTATGGCTACACCTTC
TRBV6-1	TRBJ1-5	-	-	CASSRARRTEQPQHF	TGTGCCAGCTCCAGAGCCAGACGAACGGAGCAGCCCCAGCATTTT
TRBV7-9	TRBJ2-5	TRBD2	few	CASSYGTSGSGETQYF	TGTGCCAGCAGCTACGGGACTAGCGGGAGTGGAGAGACCCAGTACTTC
TRBV6-1	TRBJ1-5	-	-	CASSESGGTRIGQPQHF	TGTGCCAGCAGTGAATCCGGGGGGACTCGAATAGGACAGCCCCAGCATTTT
TRBV9	TRBJ2-6	TRBD1	-	CASNRGLGANVLTF	TGTGCCAGCAACAGGGGCCTTGGGGCCAACGTCCTGACTTTC
TRBV6-4	TRBJ2-3	TRBD1	-	CASSPGQGVTDTQYF	TGTGCCAGCAGCCCCGGACAGGGAGTCACAGATACGCAGTATTTT
TRBV11-3	TRBJ2-7	TRBD1	-	CASSPRQGSYEQYF	TGTGCCAGCAGCCCTCGACAGGGATCCTACGAGCAGTACTTC
TRBV19	TRBJ2-1	TRBD2	-	CASSITAGGPSSYNEQFF	TGTGCCAGTAGTATTACGGCGGGAGGGCCTAGCTCCTACAATGAGCAGTTCTTC
TRBV27	TRBJ2-3	TRBD2	-	CASSSPLGGRADDTQYF	TGTGCCAGCAGTTCCCCCCTCGGCGGGAGGGCCGATGATACGCAGTATTTT
TRBV7-2	TRBJ2-2	TRBD1	-	CASSGRKGAFTGELFF	TGTGCCAGCAGCGGTCGGAAGGGGGCGTTCACCGGGGAGCTGTTTTTT
TRBV7-2	TRBJ2-7	TRBD1	once	CASSQPSGGAEQYF	TGTGCCAGCAGCCAGCCGTCAGGGGGCGCCGAGCAGTACTTC
TRBV19	TRBJ2-2	TRBD1	once	CASRGNRGNTGELFF	TGTGCCAGTCGGGGTAACAGGGGGAACACCGGGGAGCTGTTTTTT